Listed below are T cell receptor beta chains from one sample, sequenced in a study of vaccination effects on CD4 cells after COVID-19. No antigens are known for them. TCRdb's table, derived via immunoSEQ multiplex PCR, lists solely in-frame clones and lacks some. This sample has about 29,000 clones, with roughly 68% found just once. The material sequenced was CD4+ T cells from PBMCs cultured with HCoV-OC43 spike peptides, taken after COVID-19 vaccination. The receptors come from a human donor who received a COVID-19 vaccine. Both conserved end residues are trimmed from each CDR3.

J: TRBJ2-7; V: TRBV7-8; CDR3: ASSLRDEQY
J: TRBJ1-1; V: TRBV7-8; CDR3: ASSLVDRAEAF
J: TRBJ2-2; V: TRBV2; CDR3: ASNHELKFPGLAGGTGELF
J: TRBJ2-5; V: TRBV2; CDR3: ASSAREGQETQY
J: TRBJ1-4; V: TRBV19; CDR3: ASSIFWGSGATNEKLF
J: TRBJ1-3; V: TRBV5-1; CDR3: ASGTDSGNTIY
J: TRBJ2-1; V: TRBV7-9; CDR3: ASSLIDRDRQF
J: TRBJ2-7; V: TRBV7-8; CDR3: ASSSDDISYEQY
J: TRBJ2-5; V: TRBV11-2; CDR3: ASSLDDQETQY
J: TRBJ2-1; V: TRBV5-1; CDR3: ASSLGLAGQSKQF
J: TRBJ2-1; V: TRBV15; CDR3: ATSRDQRGAHEQF
J: TRBJ2-2; V: TRBV6-5; CDR3: ASIFKQGTSGELF
J: TRBJ2-5; V: TRBV11-2; CDR3: ASSAPISGRAGTQY
J: TRBJ2-7; V: TRBV28; CDR3: ASTDGTGRYEQY
J: TRBJ1-5; V: TRBV2; CDR3: ASTGSYSNQPQH
J: TRBJ1-5; V: TRBV6-5; CDR3: ASSPSRDGNQPQH
J: TRBJ1-4; V: TRBV7-8; CDR3: ATSTQGAWEKLF
J: TRBJ1-2; V: TRBV10-3; CDR3: AISDLQKHGYT
J: TRBJ2-2; V: TRBV10-1; CDR3: ASSAAGTANTGELF
J: TRBJ2-1; V: TRBV18; CDR3: ASSPRISRGLNEQF
J: TRBJ2-3; V: TRBV19; CDR3: ASSIRLAADTQY
J: TRBJ1-2; V: TRBV18; CDR3: ASSPGPYYGYT
J: TRBJ2-1; V: TRBV11-2; CDR3: ASSLRRTSGGAYNEQF
J: TRBJ2-7; V: TRBV20-1; CDR3: SATTNYEQY
J: TRBJ1-5; V: TRBV19; CDR3: ASQRQDIPQPQH
J: TRBJ2-2; V: TRBV24-1; CDR3: ATSDFRGRPDNTGELF
J: TRBJ2-7; V: TRBV21-1; CDR3: ASSKYAGGPEDWQY
J: TRBJ1-2; V: TRBV19; CDR3: ASSKSQGQGGYGYT
J: TRBJ2-2; V: TRBV7-8; CDR3: ASSFTGGALSGELF
J: TRBJ1-4; V: TRBV11-2; CDR3: ASSRDRGREKLF
J: TRBJ1-5; V: TRBV7-7; CDR3: ASSLAGDQPQH
J: TRBJ2-7; V: TRBV6-1; CDR3: ASSERAGGAYEQY
J: TRBJ2-7; V: TRBV19; CDR3: ASRRTGSSYEQY
J: TRBJ2-2; V: TRBV5-4; CDR3: ASSFMDRGAGELF
J: TRBJ1-4; V: TRBV4-1; CDR3: ASRVGWGYEKLF
J: TRBJ2-1; V: TRBV11-2; CDR3: ASSLITGVREQF
J: TRBJ2-2; V: TRBV9; CDR3: ASTTTGVGELF
J: TRBJ2-1; V: TRBV11-3; CDR3: ASSRSGTGGLNEQF
J: TRBJ2-5; V: TRBV6-2/TRBV6-3; CDR3: ASSDHWTGPPETQY
J: TRBJ2-1; V: TRBV7-9; CDR3: ASSLGAYNEQF
J: TRBJ2-2; V: TRBV2; CDR3: ASSDLRGTYTGELF